This TCR beta chain stems from a study of CXCR3-negative and CXCR3-positive naive CD8 T cells. Subsets of CD8+ T cells were each sorted in triplicate at approximately 270,000 cells apiece. General study findings and limits: Naive CXCR3-positive cells had TRB CDR3s more hydrophobic than those of CXCR3-negative naive cells.

Of note for this clonotype: Its antigen is not identified.

The CDR3 is 17 amino acids. Germline assignment: CDR1 SEHNR and CDR2 FQNEAQ (reference sequence). 5' RACE with UMI labels generated the TRB cDNA libraries. TCRdb processed the 5' RACE reads again and assigns one entry to each CDR3 protein, with no DNA. Listed are some 140,000 distinct CDR3 sequences; about 0.44% falls within the top ten. The receptor was isolated from a human donor in good health. Some clones in this sample may be carry-over from other donors' samples. The sequenced sample consisted of naive CXCR3+ CD8+ T cells from blood. Noted subset: CD45RO-CCR7+CD27+CD95- naive CD8+ T cells expressing CXCR3 (TNR3+). The chain links TRBV7-9 to TRBJ2-5. The CDR3 is CASSFPSTIKPKETQYF.